Listed below are T cell receptor beta chains from one sample, sequenced in a study of Graves' ophthalmopathy and Graves' hyperthyroidism. TCRdb analysed the multiplex PCR reads with MiXCR anew, one entry per CDR3 protein. This repertoire shows under 800,000 distinct CDR3 sequences, roughly 20% found once; its top ten account for approximately 6.5%. Input material: peripheral blood. The receptors stem from a woman aged 18-30 years with stable Graves' hyperthyroidism. Some clones in this sample may be carry-over from other donors' samples. CDR3s include the opening cysteine and the closing phenylalanine or tryptophan. D genes are given only for firm matches. The size entry is marked missing in some rows and otherwise reads once, few, many or a size class.

D	J	size	V	CDR3	DNA
-	TRBJ2-2	-	TRBV12-3/TRBV12-4	CASSFWGTGGELFF	TGTGCCAGCAGTTTTTGGGGCACGGGCGGGGAGCTGTTTTTT
TRBD1	TRBJ2-7	many	TRBV5-1	CASRTGTANYEQYF	TGCGCCAGCAGGACCGGGACAGCAAACTACGAGCAGTACTTC
TRBD1	TRBJ2-7	few	TRBV7-9	CASSPEAGQGANEQYF	TGTGCCAGCAGCCCAGAAGCTGGACAGGGGGCGAACGAGCAGTACTTC
-	TRBJ1-2	-	TRBV28	CASSGGGWGYTF	TGTGCCAGCAGTGGGGGGGGCTGGGGCTACACCTTC
-	TRBJ1-1	many	TRBV2	CASSDYGNTEAFF	TGTGCCAGCAGTGATTACGGGAACACTGAAGCTTTCTTT
-	TRBJ1-1	-	TRBV9	CASGAGDDTEAFF	TGTGCCAGCGGAGCAGGGGACGACACTGAAGCTTTCTTT
-	TRBJ2-5	few	TRBV6-1	CASSKDRFSVTQYF	TGTGCCAGCAGTAAAGACAGGTTCAGTGTGACCCAGTACTTC
-	TRBJ2-6	many	TRBV7-3	CASSSQGPLNGANVLTF	TGTGCCAGCAGCTCCCAGGGACCGCTGAATGGGGCCAACGTCCTGACTTTC
-	TRBJ1-2	many	TRBV20-1	CSAREATMGYGYTF	TGCAGTGCTAGAGAAGCCACGATGGGCTATGGCTACACCTTC
TRBD1	TRBJ2-7	many	TRBV10-2	CASRPPGQSYEQYF	TGCGCCAGCAGACCGCCGGGACAGTCCTACGAGCAGTACTTC
TRBD1	TRBJ1-2	-	TRBV7-9	CASSLRDRDHGYTF	TGTGCCAGCAGCTTAAGGGACAGGGATCATGGCTACACCTTC
-	TRBJ1-2	many	TRBV12-3/TRBV12-4	CASSFPGENGYTF	TGTGCCAGCAGTTTCCCCGGAGAGAACGGCTACACCTTC
TRBD2	TRBJ2-7	-	TRBV20-1	CSDGLAGGGEQYF	TGCAGTGATGGACTAGCGGGAGGAGGAGAGCAGTACTTC
TRBD1	TRBJ2-5	many	TRBV28	CATLRGRVETQYF	TGTGCCACCCTCAGGGGGCGCGTGGAGACCCAGTACTTC
TRBD2	TRBJ2-5	-	TRBV2	CASSELLAGAPSQETQYF	TGTGCCAGCAGTGAACTCCTAGCGGGGGCCCCAAGTCAAGAGACCCAGTACTTC
TRBD1	TRBJ2-2	few	TRBV14	CASSQTGTGNTGELFF	TGTGCCAGCAGCCAAACCGGGACAGGGAACACCGGGGAGCTGTTTTTT
TRBD1	TRBJ2-7	once	TRBV15	CATSRDWDRVIEQYF	TGTGCCACCAGCAGAGATTGGGACAGGGTCATCGAGCAGTACTTC
-	TRBJ2-5	many	TRBV27	CASSPAGLGETQYF	TGTGCCAGCAGCCCTGCAGGGCTCGGGGAGACCCAGTACTTC
-	TRBJ2-7	few	TRBV12-3/TRBV12-4	CASSLFQGPSEQYF	TGTGCCAGCAGTTTATTTCAGGGCCCGAGCGAGCAGTACTTC
TRBD2	TRBJ2-7	few	TRBV30	CAWSPPPTSGVYEQYF	TGTGCCTGGAGTCCCCCCCCGACTAGCGGAGTTTACGAGCAGTACTTC
TRBD2	TRBJ2-1	many	TRBV11-2	CASSFSGGARGEQFF	TGTGCCAGCAGCTTTAGCGGGGGGGCTCGGGGTGAGCAGTTCTTC
-	TRBJ1-4	-	TRBV6-1	CASSKGTGEKLFF	TGTGCCAGCAGTAAGGGCACCGGTGAAAAACTGTTTTTT
-	TRBJ2-7	many	TRBV12-3/TRBV12-4	CASSLTSVSAYEQYF	TGTGCCAGCAGTTTAACGAGTGTTTCAGCCTACGAGCAGTACTTC
TRBD1	TRBJ2-5	many	TRBV12-3/TRBV12-4	CASRSTGGRETQYF	TGTGCCAGCAGGTCGACAGGGGGCCGTGAGACCCAGTACTTC
-	TRBJ1-5	many	TRBV11-2	CASSTTPGHRSNQPQHF	TGTGCCAGCAGCACAACCCCGGGACACCGTAGCAATCAGCCCCAGCATTTT
-	TRBJ1-1	many	TRBV7-2	CASSLVGMRGPEAFF	TGTGCCAGCAGCTTAGTGGGCATGAGGGGCCCTGAAGCTTTCTTT
-	TRBJ1-5	many	TRBV6-8	CASSPNRALHSNQPQHF	TGTGCCAGCAGCCCGAACAGGGCATTACATAGCAATCAGCCCCAGCATTTT
TRBD2	TRBJ2-7	many	TRBV2	CASSPRLAGDEQYF	TGTGCCAGCAGTCCCAGACTAGCGGGAGACGAGCAGTACTTC
TRBD2	TRBJ2-7	many	TRBV5-1	CASSLGYTSGAYEQYF	TGCGCTAGCAGCTTGGGGTACACTAGCGGGGCCTACGAGCAGTACTTC
TRBD1	TRBJ1-1	many	TRBV29-1	CSVQEGANTEAFF	TGCAGCGTCCAGGAGGGGGCTAACACTGAAGCTTTCTTT
-	TRBJ2-7	many	TRBV20-1	CSAPNPDLGYEQYF	TGCAGTGCCCCAAATCCCGACTTGGGATACGAGCAGTACTTC
-	TRBJ1-5	many	TRBV12-3/TRBV12-4	CASSLQGLHQPQHF	TGTGCCAGCAGTTTGCAGGGCCTGCATCAGCCCCAGCATTTT
-	TRBJ1-1	many	TRBV6-1	CASSVSETEAFF	TGTGCCAGCAGTGTTAGTGAGACTGAAGCTTTCTTT
TRBD1	TRBJ1-2	many	TRBV7-2	CASSSTGGGYGYTF	TGTGCCAGCAGCTCGACAGGGGGTGGTTATGGCTACACCTTC
-	TRBJ1-2	many	TRBV9	CASSVLAKGDYGYTF	TGTGCCAGCAGCGTACTCGCGAAGGGCGACTATGGCTACACCTTC
-	TRBJ2-5	many	TRBV5-4	CASSLPAAQETQYF	TGTGCCAGCAGCTTGCCGGCGGCCCAAGAGACCCAGTACTTC
-	TRBJ1-1	-	TRBV15	CATSIDWGTEAFF	TGTGCCACCAGCATAGACTGGGGCACTGAAGCTTTCTTT